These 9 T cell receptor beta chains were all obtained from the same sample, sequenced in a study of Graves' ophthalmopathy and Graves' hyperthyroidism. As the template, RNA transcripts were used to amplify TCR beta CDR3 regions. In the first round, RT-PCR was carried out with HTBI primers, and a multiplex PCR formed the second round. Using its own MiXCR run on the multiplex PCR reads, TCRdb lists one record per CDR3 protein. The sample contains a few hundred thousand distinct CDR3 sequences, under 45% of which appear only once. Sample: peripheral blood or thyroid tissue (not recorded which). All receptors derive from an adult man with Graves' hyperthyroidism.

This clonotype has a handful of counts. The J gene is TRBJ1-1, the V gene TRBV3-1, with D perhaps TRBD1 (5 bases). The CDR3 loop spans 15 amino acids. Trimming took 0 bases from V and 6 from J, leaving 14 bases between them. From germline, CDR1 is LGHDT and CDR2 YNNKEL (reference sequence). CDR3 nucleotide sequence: TGTGCCAGCAGCCAAGACTCGGGGGGAAGCGCTGAAGCTTTCTTT. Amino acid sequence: CASSQDSGGSAEAFF.

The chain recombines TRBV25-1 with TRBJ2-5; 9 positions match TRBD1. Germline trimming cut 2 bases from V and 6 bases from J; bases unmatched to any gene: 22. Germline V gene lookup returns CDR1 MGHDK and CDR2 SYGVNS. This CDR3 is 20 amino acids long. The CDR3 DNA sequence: TGTGCCAGCAGTGAAAATCGATACCCGGGACAGGGCCTAGTGGGACAGACCCAGTACTTC. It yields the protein CASSENRYPGQGLVGQTQYF. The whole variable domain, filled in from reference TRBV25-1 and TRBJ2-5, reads EADIYQTPRYLVIGTGKKITLECSQTMGHDKMYWYQQDPGMELHLIHYSYGVNSTEKGDLSSESTVSRIRTEHFPLTLESARPSHTSQYLCASSENRYPGQGLVGQTQYFGPGTRLLVL.

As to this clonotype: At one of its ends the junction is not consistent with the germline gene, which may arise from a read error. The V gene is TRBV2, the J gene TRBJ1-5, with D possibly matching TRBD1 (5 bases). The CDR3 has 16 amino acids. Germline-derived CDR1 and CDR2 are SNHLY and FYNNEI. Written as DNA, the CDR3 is TGTGCAAGCAGTTCCTTTCCAGGGTATGGCAATCGGCCCCAGCATTTT. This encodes CASSSFPGYGNRPQHF.

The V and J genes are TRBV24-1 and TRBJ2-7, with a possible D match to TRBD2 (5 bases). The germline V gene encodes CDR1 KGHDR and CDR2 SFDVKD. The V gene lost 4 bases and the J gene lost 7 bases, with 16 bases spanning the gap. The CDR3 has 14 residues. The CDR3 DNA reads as TGTGCCACCAGTGACCCACGGGAAACCGGGGAGCAGTACTTC. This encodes CATSDPRETGEQYF.

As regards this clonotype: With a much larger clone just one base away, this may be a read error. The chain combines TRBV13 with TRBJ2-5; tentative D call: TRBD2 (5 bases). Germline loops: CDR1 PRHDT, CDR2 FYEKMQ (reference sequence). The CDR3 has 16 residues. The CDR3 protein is CASSSTGSTLQGTQYF. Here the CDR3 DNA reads TGTGCCAGCAGCTCGACGGGGTCCACACTACAAGGGACCCAGTACTTC.

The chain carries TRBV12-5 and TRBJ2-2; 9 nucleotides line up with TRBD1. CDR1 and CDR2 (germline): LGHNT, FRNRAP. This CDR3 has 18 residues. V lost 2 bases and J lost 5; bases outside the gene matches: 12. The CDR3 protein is CASGLLGQGGIGTGELFF. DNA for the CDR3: TGTGCTAGTGGTTTGCTGGGACAGGGCGGTATCGGGACCGGGGAGCTGTTTTTT.

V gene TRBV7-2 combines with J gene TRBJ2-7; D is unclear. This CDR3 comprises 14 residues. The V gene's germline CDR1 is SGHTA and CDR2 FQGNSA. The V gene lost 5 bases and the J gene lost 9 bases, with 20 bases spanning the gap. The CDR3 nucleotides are TGTGCCAGCAGCCAAACCCCGTCAGGCCACGGGCAGTACTTC. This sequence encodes CASSQTPSGHGQYF.

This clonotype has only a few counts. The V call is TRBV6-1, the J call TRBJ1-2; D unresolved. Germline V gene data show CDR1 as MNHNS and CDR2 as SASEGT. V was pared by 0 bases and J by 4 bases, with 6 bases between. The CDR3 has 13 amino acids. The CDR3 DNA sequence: TGTGCCAGCAGTGAAGCGTACAGCTATGGCTACACCTTC. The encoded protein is CASSEAYSYGYTF.

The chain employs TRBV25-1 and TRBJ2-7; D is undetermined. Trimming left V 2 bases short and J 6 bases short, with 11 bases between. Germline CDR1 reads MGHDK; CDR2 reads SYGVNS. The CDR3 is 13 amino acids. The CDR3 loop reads CASSEKRGCEQYF. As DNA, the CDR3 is TGTGCCAGCAGTGAAAAACGAGGCTGCGAGCAGTACTTC.